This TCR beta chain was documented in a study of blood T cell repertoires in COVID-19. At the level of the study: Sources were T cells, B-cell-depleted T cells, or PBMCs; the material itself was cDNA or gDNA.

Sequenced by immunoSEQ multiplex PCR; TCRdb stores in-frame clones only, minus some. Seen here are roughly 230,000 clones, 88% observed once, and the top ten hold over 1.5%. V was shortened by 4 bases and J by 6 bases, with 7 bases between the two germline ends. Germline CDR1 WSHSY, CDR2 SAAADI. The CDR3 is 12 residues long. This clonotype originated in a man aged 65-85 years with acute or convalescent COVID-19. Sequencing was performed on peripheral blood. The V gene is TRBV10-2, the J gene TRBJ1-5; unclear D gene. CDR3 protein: CASSGASQPQHF. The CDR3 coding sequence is TGCGCCAGCAGTGGGGCAAGTCAGCCCCAGCATTTT.